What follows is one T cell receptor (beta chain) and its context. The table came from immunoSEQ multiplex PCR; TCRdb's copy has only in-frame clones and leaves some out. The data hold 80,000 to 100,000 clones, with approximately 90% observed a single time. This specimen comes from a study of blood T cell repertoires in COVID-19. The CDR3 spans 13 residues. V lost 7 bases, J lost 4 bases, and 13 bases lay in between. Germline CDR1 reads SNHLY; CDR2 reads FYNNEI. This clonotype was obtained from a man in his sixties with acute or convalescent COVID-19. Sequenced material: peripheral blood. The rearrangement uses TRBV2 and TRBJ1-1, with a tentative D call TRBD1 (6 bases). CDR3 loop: CASNLDSLTEAFF. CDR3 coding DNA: TGTGCCAGCAATCTGGACAGCCTCACTGAAGCTTTCTTT. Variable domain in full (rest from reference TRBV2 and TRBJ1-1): EPEVTQTPSHQVTQMGQEVILRCVPISNHLYFYWYRQILGQKVEFLVSFYNNEISEKSEIFDDQFSVERPDGSNFTLKIRSTKLEDSAMYFCASNLDSLTEAFFGQGTRLTVV.